The present T cell receptor beta chain was sequenced within a study of shared clonotypes between healthy human individuals. Broader study findings: Only blood underwent sampling, and tissue repertoires likely differ.

A note on this clone: Its antigen is unknown.

Several immunoSEQ 96-well plates shared each subset's DNA, each plate a replicate. Assay: immunoSEQ multiplex PCR; the TCRdb copy retains only in-frame clones and omits some. This sample carries 400,000 to 600,000 clones, about 79% of them seen once, and the ten largest clones take roughly an eighth. Genomic DNA, for the unsorted samples, came from 75 million to 95 million PBMCs. The clonotype originates from a woman in her thirties or forties in good health. Some clones in this sample may be carry-over from other donors' samples. Material: PBMCs.

CDR3: CTTLDDNSPLHF. In DNA form, the CDR3 reads TGCACCACCTTGGATGATAATTCACCCCTCCACTTT. This chain connects TRBV1 to TRBJ1-6. TRBV1 is reported as a pseudogene. This CDR3 comprises 12 residues.